This section outlines one TCR beta chain sequence together with its context. Its antigen remains unknown. The CDR3 length is 16 residues. CDR1 SGHRS and CDR2 YFSETQ come from the germline V gene. Trimming removed 3 bases from V and 0 bases from J; junction bases left unmatched: 8. This specimen belongs to a study of T cell repertoires in cytomegalovirus infection. Study-level background: CMV epitopes that were recently identified and HLA-C-restricted were used alongside well-studied HLA-B-restricted ones. In public TCR beta signatures, there were indications of both CMV infection and matching HLA type.

TCRdb independently ran MiXCR on the reads; one entry per CDR3 protein. The table includes approximately 990,000 distinct CDR3 sequences, approximately 33% detected once. Study-wide findings and caveats: Pooled public TCR beta family frequency picked out CMV carriers with the relevant HLA.

J is TRBJ1-1 and V is TRBV5-1, with TRBD1 matching 7 bases. The sequenced sample was cultured CD8+ T cells from PBMCs, obtained from culture after CMV antigen stimulation. The sequence was collected from a human donor in good health (CMV status not recorded). Some clones in this sample may be carry-over from other donors' samples. The CDR3 DNA is TGCGCCAGCAGCTCGCCAGGGGGGGGGCTGAACACTGAAGCTTTCTTT. Protein product: CASSSPGGGLNTEAFF.